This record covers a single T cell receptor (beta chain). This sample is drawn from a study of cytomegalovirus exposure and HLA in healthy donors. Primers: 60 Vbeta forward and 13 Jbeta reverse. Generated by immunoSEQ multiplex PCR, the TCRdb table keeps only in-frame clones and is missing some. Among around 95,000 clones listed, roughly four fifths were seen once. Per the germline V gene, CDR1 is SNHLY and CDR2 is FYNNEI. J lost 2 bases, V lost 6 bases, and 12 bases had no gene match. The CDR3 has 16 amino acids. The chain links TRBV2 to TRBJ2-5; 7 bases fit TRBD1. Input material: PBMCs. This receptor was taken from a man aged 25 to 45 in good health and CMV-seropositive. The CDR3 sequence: CASRARTGTIQETQYF. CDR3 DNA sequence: TGTGCCAGCAGGGCTAGGACAGGTACTATACAAGAGACCCAGTACTTC.